A selection of T cell receptor beta chains follows, all from one sample in a study of cytomegalovirus exposure and HLA in healthy donors. Measured with immunoSEQ multiplex PCR; TCRdb has only the in-frame clones, and not every one. The profile shows about 90,000 clones, about 70% of them singletons. The sequenced material came from PBMCs. The source of these receptors is a man aged 30-40 years in good health and CMV-seronegative. CDR3s include the opening cysteine and the closing phenylalanine or tryptophan. The D gene is left open where the match is weak. Not every row has a clone size; where given, it reads once, few, many or a size class.

D	size	J	V	CDR3	DNA
TRBD1	few	TRBJ1-6	TRBV6-5	CASCRDRGLSPLHF	TGTGCCAGCTGCCGGGACAGGGGGCTCTCACCCCTCCACTTT
-	-	TRBJ2-7	TRBV30	CAWIAKGHTYEQYF	TGTGCCTGGATAGCTAAGGGACATACCTACGAGCAGTACTTC
-	-	TRBJ1-5	TRBV27	CASSFGRSSNQPQHF	TGTGCCAGCAGTTTCGGAAGGAGTAGCAATCAGCCCCAGCATTTT
TRBD1	-	TRBJ1-6	TRBV27	CASKDRGNSPLHF	TGTGCCAGTAAGGACAGGGGGAATTCACCCCTCCACTTT
TRBD1	-	TRBJ1-2	TRBV5-1	CASSSGPGTGDNGYTF	TGCGCCAGCAGCTCCGGTCCCGGGACAGGGGATAATGGCTACACCTTC
TRBD1	-	TRBJ1-2	TRBV10-1	CASSEKGQEDGYTF	TGCGCCAGCAGTGAAAAGGGACAGGAGGATGGCTACACCTTC
-	once	TRBJ2-1	TRBV27	CASSLLGTLNEQFF	TGTGCCAGCAGTTTACTCGGGACTCTCAATGAGCAGTTCTTC
-	-	TRBJ2-5	TRBV5-1	CASSYQGNKETQYF	TGCGCCAGCAGTTACCAGGGGAATAAGGAGACCCAGTACTTC
-	-	TRBJ1-4	TRBV7-9	CSSSLARQGGGLYEKLFF	TGTTCCAGCAGCTTAGCGCGTCAGGGAGGGGGTCTATATGAAAAACTGTTTTTT
-	-	TRBJ2-6	TRBV2	CASSEGPHPSGANVLTF	TGTGCCAGCAGTGAAGGGCCTCACCCCTCTGGGGCCAACGTCCTGACTTTC
TRBD1	-	TRBJ1-4	TRBV30	CAWRRKQGAYEKLFF	TGTGCCTGGAGAAGGAAACAGGGGGCCTATGAAAAACTGTTTTTT
TRBD2	-	TRBJ2-1	TRBV27	CASFGGGREQFF	TGTGCCAGCTTTGGGGGGGGACGTGAGCAGTTCTTC
-	-	TRBJ1-1	TRBV20-1	CGSYKNTEAFF	TGCGGTAGCTACAAGAACACTGAAGCTTTCTTT
TRBD1	few	TRBJ1-6	TRBV5-1	CASSTGTENSPLHF	TGCGCCAGCAGCACAGGGACAGAGAATTCACCCCTCCACTTT
-	-	TRBJ2-3	TRBV30	CAWTGGKPDTQYF	TGTGCCTGGACCGGCGGGAAGCCAGATACGCAGTATTTT
TRBD1	-	TRBJ1-6	TRBV5-1	CASSLFAGGLELNSPLHF	TGCGCCAGCAGCTTGTTCGCAGGGGGCCTCGAACTTAATTCACCCCTCCACTTT
TRBD2	-	TRBJ2-2	TRBV12-5	CASGLATAGKNTGELFF	TGTGCTAGTGGTTTGGCGACAGCGGGGAAGAACACCGGGGAGCTGTTTTTT
TRBD1	few	TRBJ2-7	TRBV5-1	CASSLSGTGSGRYF	TGCGCCAGCAGCTTGTCCGGGACAGGATCGGGTCGGTACTTC
TRBD1	-	TRBJ1-5	TRBV6-1	CASSEYTGGTSQPQHF	TGTGCCAGCAGCGAATATACAGGGGGCACGAGTCAGCCCCAGCATTTT
-	-	TRBJ1-2	TRBV29-1	CSGRVDWPPGYTF	TGCAGCGGACGAGTAGACTGGCCACCCGGCTACACCTTC
-	-	TRBJ1-6	TRBV6-4	CASSEQGNSPLHF	TGTGCCAGCAGTGAGCAGGGTAATTCACCCCTCCACTTT
-	-	TRBJ1-5	TRBV6-6	CASSYSKGVEEPQHF	TGTGCCAGCAGTTACTCGAAAGGAGTGGAGGAGCCCCAGCATTTT
TRBD1	-	TRBJ1-1	TRBV7-2	CASSLRQGAEAFF	TGTGCCAGCAGCTTAAGACAGGGGGCTGAAGCTTTCTTT
-	few	TRBJ1-1	TRBV12-5	CASGPEQGKNTEAFF	TGTGCTAGTGGACCCGAACAGGGAAAGAACACTGAAGCTTTCTTT
TRBD1	-	TRBJ1-1	TRBV28	CASSLAGQSMNTEAFF	TGTGCCAGCAGTTTAGCGGGACAGAGTATGAACACTGAAGCTTTCTTT
TRBD1	few	TRBJ1-5	TRBV7-9	CASSRDRVGSNQPQHF	TGTGCCAGCAGCCGCGACAGGGTTGGTAGCAATCAGCCCCAGCATTTT
TRBD2	-	TRBJ2-2	TRBV6-1	CASSEASGGTGELFF	TGTGCCAGCAGTGAAGCTAGCGGGGGCACCGGGGAGCTGTTTTTT
-	-	TRBJ1-5	TRBV5-1	CASSREGNQPQHF	TGCGCCAGCAGCAGGGAGGGCAATCAGCCCCAGCATTTT
-	many	TRBJ2-7	TRBV4-1	CASSQVTEPSEQYF	TGCGCCAGCAGCCAAGTTACTGAACCTAGCGAGCAGTACTTC
-	-	TRBJ2-7	TRBV5-4	CASSSSSSGPYEQYF	TGTGCCAGCAGCTCCAGTAGTAGCGGACCCTACGAGCAGTACTTC
-	few	TRBJ1-1	TRBV25-1	CASSKIGAEAFF	TGTGCCAGCAGTAAAATTGGAGCTGAAGCTTTCTTT
TRBD1	-	TRBJ1-5	TRBV6-5	CASSSNRGSNQPQHF	TGTGCCAGCAGTTCCAACAGGGGAAGCAATCAGCCCCAGCATTTT
-	-	TRBJ1-2	TRBV4-3	CASSLTLWTPYGYTF	TGCGCCAGCAGCCTGACCCTTTGGACACCTTATGGCTACACCTTC
TRBD1	-	TRBJ2-1	TRBV5-1	CASSQEQGPYNEQFF	TGCGCCAGCAGCCAGGAACAGGGGCCCTACAATGAGCAGTTCTTC
-	few	TRBJ1-5	TRBV19	CASKSPEGAQPQHF	TGTGCCAGTAAGAGTCCGGAAGGGGCTCAGCCCCAGCATTTT
-	-	TRBJ1-3	TRBV25-1	CASYSGNTIYF	TGTGCCAGTTACTCTGGAAACACCATATATTTT
-	few	TRBJ1-1	TRBV19	CASSKREGRILNTEAFF	TGTGCCAGTAGTAAGCGGGAGGGACGTATTCTGAACACTGAAGCTTTCTTT
TRBD1	-	TRBJ1-4	TRBV4-1	CASSLQGVGEKLFF	TGCGCCAGCAGCCTACAGGGGGTAGGTGAAAAACTGTTTTTT
-	-	TRBJ2-1	TRBV7-8	CASSYPGTHNEQFF	TGTGCCAGCAGCTACCCGGGAACGCACAATGAGCAGTTCTTC
-	few	TRBJ2-1	TRBV27	CASSLTQQPYNEQFF	TGTGCCAGCAGTTTAACACAACAGCCCTACAATGAGCAGTTCTTC
-	-	TRBJ2-5	TRBV7-9	CASSTRQLLQETQYF	TGTGCCAGCAGCACCCGACAGCTACTCCAAGAGACCCAGTACTTC
-	-	TRBJ2-7	TRBV7-2	CASSFLGVTYEQYF	TGTGCCAGCAGCTTCCTGGGAGTGACCTACGAGCAGTACTTC